One sample yielded the 8 T cell receptor beta chains listed below, sequenced in a study of human CD8 memory T cell subsets. It was UMI-labeled 5' RACE by which the TCR beta libraries were made. Each CDR3 protein gets one entry in TCRdb, which reprocessed the 5' RACE reads and gives no DNA. In all, the sample yields thousands of distinct CDR3 sequences. The sample consisted of CD8+ stem-like memory T cells (TSCM and TCM) sorted from PBMCs. Subset: stem-like memory CD8 T cells (TSTEM), CCR7+ PD-1- TIGIT-. The receptors were gathered from a human donor in good health.

The chain is built from TRBV7-9 and TRBJ1-1. This CDR3 is built from 13 residues. Germline CDR1 SEHNR, CDR2 FQNEAQ (reference sequence). This CDR3 reads CASSFIVDTEAFF.

The V gene is TRBV29-1, the J gene TRBJ1-4; the TCRdb call, TRBD1, lacks DNA for checking. Germline V lookup: CDR1 SQVTM, CDR2 ANQGSEA. The CDR3 has 15 residues. The CDR3 is CSVAMDRAYNEKLFF.

The chain uses TRBV5-1 and TRBJ2-1; the TCRdb D gene call, TRBD1, has no DNA to confirm it. The CDR3 is 16 residues long. Germline V gene data show CDR1 as SGHRS and CDR2 as YFSETQ. The CDR3: CASSRHRAASYNEQFF.

J is TRBJ2-1 and V is TRBV4-3; with no DNA, the TCRdb D assignment of TRBD2 cannot be verified. The CDR3 length is 17 residues. Germline CDR1 is LGHNA and CDR2 is YSLEER. CDR3 protein: CASSQEGSSGYYNEQFF.

This chain links TRBV15 with TRBJ2-7; TCRdb picks TRBD1, but there is no DNA to check that call. Germline values: CDR1 LNHNV, CDR2 YYDKDF (reference sequence). CDR3 length equals 17 residues. The CDR3: CATSRTLDRGGSYEQYF. The full variable domain, rest sourced from reference TRBV15 and TRBJ2-7, is DAMVIQNPRYQVTQFGKPVTLSCSQTLNHNVMYWYQQKSSQAPKLLFHYYDKDFNNEADTPDNFQSRRPNTSFCFLDIRSPGLGDTAMYLCATSRTLDRGGSYEQYFGPGTRLTVT.

This chain joins TRBV7-9 and TRBJ2-5; there is no DNA to check the TCRdb D call of TRBD1. Germline CDR1 SEHNR, CDR2 FQNEAQ (reference sequence). The CDR3 spans 11 residues. CDR3 loop: CASSFGTGQYF.

This chain's CDR3 is CASSFWAALGNTEAFF. The V call is TRBV5-6, the J call TRBJ1-1; the D gene TCRdb calls, TRBD1, cannot be checked with no DNA. Germline CDR1 reads SGHDT; CDR2 reads YYEEEE. This CDR3 is built from 16 residues.

The J gene is TRBJ2-1, the V gene TRBV5-4. The CDR3 has 13 residues. The germline gives CDR1 SGHNT, CDR2 YYREEE (reference sequence). This chain's CDR3 is CASSSTTSNEQFF.